This T cell receptor (beta chain) was sequenced during a study of blood T cells in healthy people across ages. Findings and limits, study-wide: Naive T cell percentage showed a strong correlation with the diversity of TCR beta. Among long-lived donors, naive CD4+ cells were more numerous and diversity higher than in aged donors.

As concerns this clonotype: The antigen remains unidentified.

In germline, CDR1 is MNHEY, CDR2 SVGEGT. Trimming cost V 6 bases and J 3 bases; bases outside gene matches: 11. This CDR3 comprises 17 residues. Then a second PCR, running about 7 to 11 cycles, was carried out with a sample-barcoded 5' primer and a J-beta primer mix. Through a template-switch adaptor with 12 random nucleotides, each cDNA molecule received a tag. MiXCR, run by TCRdb on the 5' RACE reads, gives a single entry per CDR3 protein. The table lists over 600,000 distinct CDR3 sequences, around 43% of them singletons, with approximately 29% in the top ten. The sample was blood. J is TRBJ1-5 and V is TRBV6-2 or TRBV6-3; 10 bases fit TRBD1. This receptor was identified in a man older than 75 in good health. The CDR3 DNA sequence: TGTGCCAGCAGCAAGACCCGACAGGGGGCTACCAATCAGCCCCAGCATTTT. Its translation: CASSKTRQGATNQPQHF.